Below, 6 T cell receptor beta chains from the same sample are listed, as sequenced in a study of cytomegalovirus exposure and HLA in healthy donors. A multiplex PCR was run with 60 Vbeta primers and 13 Jbeta primers. Some clones are missing from TCRdb's copy, which holds only in-frame ones; the method was immunoSEQ multiplex PCR. The table shows 150,000 to 200,000 clones, with roughly 78% occurring only once. The sequenced sample consisted of PBMCs. The receptor set was obtained from a woman aged 25 to 39 in good health and CMV-seronegative.

This clone occurred a few times. This chain connects TRBV4-2 to TRBJ1-4, with 7 bases matching TRBD1. This CDR3 comprises 16 residues. Germline-derived CDR1 and CDR2 are LGHNA and YNFKEQ. V lost 1 base to trimming and J lost 6 bases; unmatched junction nucleotides: 8. For the CDR3, the DNA is TGTGCCAGCAGCCAAGGGGGCGACAGGGAGGATGAAAAACTGTTTTTT. Residues: CASSQGGDREDEKLFF.

This chain uses TRBV7-3 with TRBJ2-3; tentative D call: TRBD1 (6 bases). Germline CDR1 reads SGHTA; CDR2 reads FQGTGA. The CDR3 length is 14 residues. Trimming removed 5 bases at V and 3 bases at J, with 12 bases between. CDR3 DNA sequence: TGTGCCAGCAGCCCAGGTCAGGGGACAGATACGCAGTATTTT. This codes for CASSPGQGTDTQYF. Variable domain in full (rest from reference TRBV7-3 and TRBJ2-3): GAGVSQTPSNKVTEKGKYVELRCDPISGHTALYWYRQSLGQGPEFLIYFQGTGAADDSGLPNDRFFAVRPEGSVSTLKIQRTERGDSAVYLCASSPGQGTDTQYFGPGTRLTVL.

The rearrangement links TRBV5-1 to TRBJ2-6; D not resolved. Germline loops: CDR1 SGHRS, CDR2 YFSETQ. This CDR3 is 12 amino acids long. V was pared by 7 bases and J by 0 bases, with 2 bases between. The CDR3 DNA sequence: TGCGCCAGCCTCTCTGGGGCCAACGTCCTGACTTTC. Encoded protein: CASLSGANVLTF. Combining the CDR3 with reference TRBV5-1 and TRBJ2-6 gives the whole variable domain KAGVTQTPRYLIKTRGQQVTLSCSPISGHRSVSWYQQTPGQGLQFLFEYFSETQRNKGNFPGRFSGRQFSNSRSEMNVSTLELGDSALYLCASLSGANVLTFGAGSRLTVL.

V and J are TRBV5-1 and TRBJ2-7, with 7 bases that match TRBD2. Trimming cost V 2 bases and J 2 bases; bases outside gene matches: 7. This CDR3 contains 15 residues. Looked up from germline, CDR1 is SGHRS and CDR2 is YFSETQ. The CDR3 loop reads CASSFVASGAYEQYF. In nucleotides, the CDR3 is TGCGCCAGCAGCTTCGTTGCTAGCGGCGCCTACGAGCAGTACTTC.

The genes are TRBV29-1 and TRBJ2-5; no reliable D call. V gave up 6 bases and J gave up 5 bases, with 4 bases separating them. The CDR3 consists of 9 residues. CDR1 and CDR2 from the germline V gene are SQVTM and ANQGSEA. CDR3 sequence reads: CSVPETQYF. CDR3 DNA sequence: TGCAGCGTCCCTGAGACCCAGTACTTC.

In its sample, this clone was seen a few times. The chain carries TRBV2 and TRBJ1-1; TRBD1 matches at 10 bases. V was clipped by 4 bases and J by 4 bases; unmatched bases: 9. Germline V gene sequence: CDR1 SNHLY, CDR2 FYNNEI. This CDR3 is 16 amino acids long. The CDR3 DNA follows: TGTGCCAGCAGTGTTGCGGGACAGGGGTATTTCACTGAAGCTTTCTTT. This encodes CASSVAGQGYFTEAFF. Together with reference TRBV2 and TRBJ1-1, the CDR3 gives the full variable domain: EPEVTQTPSHQVTQMGQEVILRCVPISNHLYFYWYRQILGQKVEFLVSFYNNEISEKSEIFDDQFSVERPDGSNFTLKIRSTKLEDSAMYFCASSVAGQGYFTEAFFGQGTRLTVV.